This passage covers 5 T cell receptor beta chains from one sample sequenced in a study of blood T cell repertoires in COVID-19. Sequencing was performed with immunoSEQ multiplex PCR; in TCRdb, only in-frame clones are kept and a portion is missing. The profile covers some 74,000 clones, with roughly 88% appearing a single time and over 25% taken by the ten largest. The sample was peripheral blood. These receptors all stem from a man aged 45-65 years with acute or convalescent COVID-19.

The CDR3 loop reads CASSLGQHEQYF. CDR3 DNA sequence: TGTGCCAGCAGCCTCGGACAGCACGAGCAGTACTTC. The chain recombines TRBV2 with TRBJ2-7, with D possibly matching TRBD1 (6 bases). V gave up 6 bases and J gave up 5 bases, with 11 bases separating them. The CDR3 extends over 12 amino acids. CDR1 is SNHLY and CDR2 is FYNNEI in the germline V gene.

Note on this clone: The junction departs from germline at one end; a sequencing error may be responsible. This rearrangement joins TRBV7-7 to TRBJ1-2; TRBD1 aligns across 7 bases. CDR1 SSHAT and CDR2 FNYEAQ come from the germline V gene (reference sequence). The CDR3 is 14 amino acids. CDR3: CASTHEDRDYGYTF. The CDR3 DNA sequence: TGTGCTAGCACTCACGAAGACAGGGATTATGGCTACACCTTC.

The V gene is TRBV3-1 (or the pseudogene TRBV3-2), the J gene TRBJ2-2; 8 nucleotides match TRBD1. The CDR3 contains 15 residues. CDR1 and CDR2 (germline): LGHDT, YNNKEL (reference sequence). J gave up 7 bases and V 4 bases, and 8 bases lay outside the gene matches. This CDR3 reads CASSRIQGGGGELFF. DNA for the CDR3: TGTGCCAGCAGCCGAATACAGGGGGGTGGCGGGGAGCTGTTTTTT.

The V gene is TRBV18, the J gene TRBJ1-1; no reliable D call. Looked up from germline, CDR1 is KGHSH and CDR2 is LQKENI. Trimming pared 0 bases from V and 0 bases from J, leaving 8 bases between. CDR3 size: 15 residues. The CDR3 reads CASSPPSVVNTEAFF. CDR3 nucleotides: TGTGCCAGCTCACCACCCTCGGTAGTGAACACTGAAGCTTTCTTT.

This clone was seen only once. The chain carries TRBV7-6 and TRBJ1-5; TRBD1 matches at 9 bases. Germline assignment: CDR1 SGHVS and CDR2 FNYEAQ. Germline trimming cut 5 bases from V and 8 bases from J; bases unmatched to any gene: 10. This CDR3 contains 15 residues. CDR3 sequence: CASSPTATGGKPQHF. In nucleotides, the CDR3 is TGTGCCAGCAGCCCGACCGCGACAGGGGGTAAGCCCCAGCATTTT.